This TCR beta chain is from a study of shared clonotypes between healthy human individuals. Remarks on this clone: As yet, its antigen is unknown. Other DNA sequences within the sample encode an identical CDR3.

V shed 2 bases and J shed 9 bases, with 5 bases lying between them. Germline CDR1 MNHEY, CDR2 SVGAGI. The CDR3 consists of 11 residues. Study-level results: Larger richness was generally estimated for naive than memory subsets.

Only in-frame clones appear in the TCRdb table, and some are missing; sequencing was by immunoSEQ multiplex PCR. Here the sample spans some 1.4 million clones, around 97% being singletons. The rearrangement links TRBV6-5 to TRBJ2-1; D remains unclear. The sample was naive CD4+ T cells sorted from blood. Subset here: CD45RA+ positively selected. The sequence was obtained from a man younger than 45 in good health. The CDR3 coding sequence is TGTGCCAGCAGTTACGTCGGTGAGCAGTTCTTC. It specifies CASSYVGEQFF.